The present entry profiles one T cell receptor beta chain with its context. This specimen comes from a study of blood T cell repertoires in COVID-19. On the study more broadly: The origin of the acute and convalescent COVID-19 samples was the United States, Italy and Spain. PBMCs, B-cell-depleted T cells, or T cells provided the cDNA or gDNA that made up the material.

In the study's own analysis: Nucleated cell counts were estimated from reference gene primer amplification. TCRdb's table, derived via immunoSEQ multiplex PCR, lists solely in-frame clones and lacks some. V and J calls and clone size are given by that table; D and trimming were obtained from the DNA. The sample has 190,000 or so clones, about four fifths seen once; the top ten hold roughly 2.9%. V was clipped by 1 base and J by 8 bases, with 15 bases between them. The CDR3 runs to 15 residues. Per the germline V gene, CDR1 is LNHDA and CDR2 is SQIVND (reference sequence). The specimen sequenced was peripheral blood. The TCR was taken from a man aged 50-59 years with active or convalescent COVID-19. The chain has TRBV19 and TRBJ2-1, with D possibly TRBD1 on 6 matching bases. The CDR3 sequence is CASSIARQAQHEQFF. The CDR3 region has the DNA TGTGCCAGTAGTATAGCAAGACAGGCCCAACATGAGCAGTTCTTC.